A selection of T cell receptor beta chains follows, all from one sample in a study of OX40 agonist ivuxolimab in advanced cancers. Measured with immunoSEQ multiplex PCR; TCRdb has only the in-frame clones, and not every one. The table includes tens of thousands of clones, about nine tenths detected once. The sequenced sample was CD4+ or CD8+ T cells sorted from blood, obtained in a trial of the OX40 agonist ivuxolimab. These receptor sequences come from an adult with an advanced solid tumor such as melanoma, head and neck, liver or kidney cancer. CDR3s include the opening cysteine and the closing phenylalanine or tryptophan. A D gene is named only where the DNA matches it firmly. Clone sizes are given selectively: once, few, many, or a class where the clone is expanded.

V gene,clone size,J gene,D gene,CDR3 protein,CDR3 DNA
TRBV21-1,.,TRBJ2-7,.,CASYGGLVRLTYEQYF,TGTGCCAGCTATGGGGGGTTGGTCAGGCTTACCTACGAGCAGTACTTC
TRBV9,.,TRBJ2-1,TRBD2,CASSPPWEGRNEQFF,TGTGCCAGCAGCCCCCCGTGGGAGGGCCGCAATGAGCAGTTCTTC
TRBV5-1,.,TRBJ1-6,.,CASSLVSVSSNSPLHF,TGCGCCAGCAGCTTGGTATCAGTTTCCAGTAATTCACCCCTCCACTTT
TRBV7-2,.,TRBJ2-7,.,CASSLGGPGTYEQYF,TGTGCCAGCAGCTTAGGGGGTCCAGGTACCTACGAGCAGTACTTC
TRBV10-2,.,TRBJ1-2,TRBD1,CASTRTGEGYGYTF,TGCGCCAGCACAAGAACAGGGGAAGGCTATGGCTACACCTTC
TRBV7-2,.,TRBJ1-5,.,CASSEQGYSNQPQHF,TGTGCCAGCAGCGAACAGGGTTATAGCAATCAGCCCCAGCATTTT
TRBV29-1,.,TRBJ2-1,.,CSVEAGVSPGRQPPFF,TGCAGCGTTGAAGCAGGTGTCTCGCCCGGACGTCAGCCCCCGTTCTTC
TRBV30,.,TRBJ2-7,.,CAWSSHPGQRDSYEQYF,TGTGCCTGGAGTTCTCACCCTGGGCAGCGAGACTCCTACGAGCAGTACTTC
TRBV5-5,few,TRBJ2-7,TRBD2,CASSHAGTSGPQSSYEQYF,TGTGCCAGCAGCCATGCCGGGACTAGCGGGCCCCAGAGCTCCTACGAGCAGTACTTC
TRBV4-3,.,TRBJ2-6,.,CASSQEDRNSGANVLTF,TGCGCCAGCAGCCAAGAAGACAGAAACTCTGGGGCCAACGTCCTGACTTTC
TRBV5-4,.,TRBJ2-3,.,CASSLSHSTDTQYF,TGTGCCAGCAGCTTGTCGCACAGCACAGATACGCAGTATTTT
TRBV6-1,.,TRBJ2-3,.,CASSKPGQTDTQYF,TGTGCCAGCAGTAAACCGGGACAAACAGATACGCAGTATTTT
TRBV13,.,TRBJ2-2,.,CASSLLWGTGELFF,TGTGCCAGCAGCTTACTCTGGGGCACCGGGGAGCTGTTTTTT
TRBV7-9,.,TRBJ2-1,.,CASSLLRIDEQFF,TGTGCCAGCAGCTTACTGCGGATCGATGAGCAGTTCTTC
TRBV7-9,once,TRBJ1-5,TRBD1,CASSPGGGNQPQHF,TGTGCCAGCAGCCCAGGGGGTGGCAATCAGCCCCAGCATTTT
TRBV4-1,.,TRBJ1-1,TRBD1,CASSPIEGQWNTEAFF,TGCGCCAGCAGCCCTATTGAGGGACAGTGGAACACTGAAGCTTTCTTT
TRBV5-1,.,TRBJ2-7,TRBD1,CASSFGTAVYEQYF,TGCGCCAGCAGCTTTGGGACAGCCGTCTACGAGCAGTACTTC
TRBV28,.,TRBJ1-1,.,CASSFEWAGEMAGTEAFF,TGTGCCAGCAGTTTTGAGTGGGCAGGGGAAATGGCGGGCACTGAAGCTTTCTTT
TRBV30,.,TRBJ2-7,.,CAWSVRLVGVLYF,TGTGCCTGGAGTGTTCGACTAGTTGGGGTGCTGTACTTC
TRBV7-2,.,TRBJ2-1,TRBD2,CASRLGTSSYNEQFF,TGTGCCAGCAGGTTAGGGACTAGCTCCTACAATGAGCAGTTCTTC
TRBV28,.,TRBJ1-5,.,CASSTGAIKPQHF,TGTGCCAGCTCGACAGGAGCAATCAAGCCCCAGCATTTT
TRBV27,.,TRBJ1-1,.,CASSLRVGLNTEAFF,TGTGCCAGCAGTTTAAGGGTGGGGCTGAACACTGAAGCTTTCTTT
TRBV6-5,.,TRBJ2-5,.,CASTRGYQETQYF,TGTGCCAGCACGAGGGGGTACCAAGAGACCCAGTACTTC
TRBV12-5,.,TRBJ1-1,.,CASAFGNTEAFF,TGTGCTAGTGCCTTTGGGAACACTGAAGCTTTCTTT
TRBV28,.,TRBJ2-4,.,CASRPRGEGKNIQYF,TGTGCCAGCAGGCCCAGGGGGGAGGGCAAAAACATTCAGTACTTC
TRBV28,.,TRBJ1-2,.,CASTPGEYGYTF,TGTGCCAGCACACCGGGCGAATATGGCTACACCTTC
TRBV18,.,TRBJ2-1,TRBD2,CASSPPWTSGSNEQFF,TGTGCCAGCTCACCACCTTGGACTAGCGGGAGCAATGAGCAGTTCTTC
TRBV5-4,.,TRBJ1-4,TRBD1,CASSPGTDEKLFF,TGTGCCAGCAGCCCTGGGACAGACGAAAAACTGTTTTTT
TRBV11-2,once,TRBJ1-1,.,CASSLKIEAFF,TGTGCCAGCAGCTTGAAGATTGAAGCTTTCTTT
TRBV28,.,TRBJ2-5,.,CASSSGKETQYF,TGTGCCAGCAGTTCCGGGAAGGAGACCCAGTACTTC
TRBV12-5,.,TRBJ2-4,.,CASGQGGNIQYF,TGTGCTAGTGGCCAGGGCGGGAACATTCAGTACTTC
TRBV2,.,TRBJ1-6,.,CASIGGPRISSYNSPLHF,TGTGCCAGCATTGGAGGGCCTAGAATTAGCTCCTATAATTCACCCCTCCACTTT
TRBV4-1,.,TRBJ1-1,TRBD1,CASSQGQGTHWAEAFF,TGCGCCAGCAGCCAGGGACAGGGGACGCACTGGGCTGAAGCTTTCTTT
TRBV9,.,TRBJ1-1,.,CASSVVMGTEAFF,TGTGCCAGCAGCGTAGTTATGGGCACTGAAGCTTTCTTT
TRBV7-2,.,TRBJ2-6,.,CASKGGSGANVLTF,TGTGCCAGTAAGGGGGGCTCTGGGGCCAACGTCCTGACTTTC
TRBV25-1,once,TRBJ2-7,TRBD1,CASRDTGQGYHEQYF,TGTGCCAGCAGAGACACGGGACAGGGTTACCACGAGCAGTACTTC
TRBV19,.,TRBJ2-1,.,CASSRDNYNEQFF,TGTGCCAGTAGTCGGGACAACTACAATGAGCAGTTCTTC
TRBV4-1,once,TRBJ2-5,TRBD2,CASSQEVLLAGEQTQYF,TGCGCCAGCAGCCAAGAGGTTTTACTAGCGGGGGAGCAGACCCAGTACTTC
TRBV11-2,.,TRBJ2-5,.,CASSWQETQYF,TGTGCCAGCAGCTGGCAAGAGACCCAGTACTTC
TRBV5-4,.,TRBJ2-5,TRBD2,CASSLGLAKYQETQYF,TGTGCCAGCAGCTTGGGACTAGCGAAGTACCAAGAGACCCAGTACTTC
TRBV2,.,TRBJ1-5,.,CASSESGNSNQPQHF,TGTGCCAGCAGTGAAAGCGGGAATAGCAATCAGCCCCAGCATTTT
TRBV19,once,TRBJ1-2,.,CASTLRDGYGYTF,TGTGCCAGTACCCTCCGGGACGGGTATGGCTACACCTTC
TRBV30,.,TRBJ1-3,.,CAWTSFSGNTIYF,TGTGCCTGGACGTCTTTCTCTGGAAACACCATATATTTT
TRBV28,.,TRBJ2-2,.,CASSTASGPTGELFF,TGTGCCAGCAGCACGGCCTCGGGGCCCACCGGGGAGCTGTTTTTT